This T cell receptor (beta chain) was sequenced during a study of cytomegalovirus exposure and HLA in healthy donors (dated by TCRdb to about 2017). For the study in its entirety: According to a later analysis, one platform produced both the approximately 110 validation repertoires and the 550 to 800 repertoires of the first cohort. High-throughput TCR immunosequencing, statistical association of individual TCRs with disease status, and machine learning were combined to predict cytomegalovirus infection status. The aim of the study was to test whether cataloging public T cell receptors could identify signatures of past pathogen exposure. In addition to the first cohort of several hundred subjects, a separate validation cohort of approximately 110 different subjects was used.

V trim: 3 bases; J trim: 6 bases; unmatched bases: 11. From cysteine to phenylalanine, the CDR3 is 15 amino acids long. Only the CDR3 part of the read is kept: 45 bases, read in frame from the first base. CDR1 is given as SQVTM and CDR2 as ANQGSEA, both from the germline V gene. The paper's findings and limits, for the study overall: The validation cohort had no HLA typing available for a later analysis, so co-occurrence within that cohort was assessed over all 120 or so repertoires. While some public TCRs were present in many individuals, most TCR sequences turned up only very rarely across donors. A total of 150 to 200 TCR beta chains were listed by the study as associated with cytomegalovirus. Cytomegalovirus status was reported to be diagnosed by the classifier with high specificity and sensitivity in both the original and validation cohorts. In a later analysis, TCRs clustered in the first cohort were found to also tend to co-occur in the 120 or so validation repertoires, with 85% to 95% of cluster scores above 0. According to the authors, the approach could potentially be generalized to other disease states and immunological phenotypes. In vitro tests confirmed that a few of the cytomegalovirus-associated TCR beta chains recognize cytomegalovirus antigens.

The method was the immunoSEQ multiplex PCR assay. On the authors' methods: A statistical classification framework was developed to diagnose cytomegalovirus status using the catalog of TCR beta chain sequences. The clones in this table, taken by TCRdb from immuneACCESS, are in-frame only. Not every clone is retained; where verified, under half of the shortfall comes from an unresolved V gene, and the cause of the rest is unknown. V, J and clone size derive from that table, while D and trimming were established from the DNA sequence. The sample includes 90,000 to 100,000 clones, with approximately 93% observed a single time. The ten largest account for 1.1% of the sample. Separate from the roughly 650-subject first cohort, the validation cohort of around 130 subjects was the group to which the donors belonged. Details on this clone: The antigen this receptor binds is unknown. No base-level quality is on record; no much larger clone is a single base apart.

Recombination connected TRBV29-1 to TRBJ2-3, with 8 central nucleotides matching TRBD1. Sequencing used PBMCs. The TCR was taken from a woman aged 25-40 years in good health and CMV-seropositive. The DNA is as follows: TGCAGCGTTGATAAAAGGGACAGGATCATGGATACGCAGTATTTT. This sequence encodes CSVDKRDRIMDTQYF.